The rows below give T cell receptor beta chains drawn from one sample of a study of T cell repertoires and HLA-DP antigens. Repertoires were generated with immunoSEQ multiplex PCR, while TCRdb's copy carries only in-frame clones and drops some. The table has about 89,000 clones, around nine tenths seen once. Their antigens remain unidentified. Sequences were obtained from CD4+ T cells from PBMCs. Receptors originate from a man between 50 and 59 years old in good health and CMV-seronegative. The CDR3 runs from the conserved cysteine through the conserved F or W. D genes are given only for firm matches. Clone size is given for some rows only: seen once, a few or many times, or a class if the clone is expanded.

d_call j_call v_call clone_size cdr3_aa cdr3_nt
. TRBJ2-5 TRBV15 . CATRGGGDQETQYF TGTGCCACCAGAGGGGGGGGTGACCAAGAGACCCAGTACTTC
. TRBJ2-7 TRBV6-6 few CASSSTGSPYEQYF TGTGCCAGCAGTTCCACGGGGTCCCCCTACGAGCAGTACTTC
. TRBJ1-1 TRBV19 . CASSRVRPMNTEAFF TGTGCCAGTAGCCGGGTACGCCCCATGAACACTGAAGCTTTCTTT
TRBD2 TRBJ2-1 TRBV5-1 . CASSLPGLAGYNEQFF TGCGCCAGCAGCTTGCCCGGACTAGCGGGGTACAATGAGCAGTTCTTC
TRBD1 TRBJ2-2 TRBV19 . CASSTNRGLNGELFF TGTGCCAGTAGCACCAACAGGGGGCTTAATGGGGAGCTGTTTTTT
. TRBJ1-1 TRBV20-1 . CSASFRSEAFF TGCAGTGCTAGTTTTAGGTCTGAAGCTTTCTTT
. TRBJ1-2 TRBV7-6 . CASSLGPGVATETF TGTGCCAGCAGCTTAGGCCCGGGAGTCGCTACTGAAACCTTC
TRBD2 TRBJ2-3 TRBV5-1 . CASSLRTSGSTDTQYF TGCGCCAGCAGCTTGAGGACTAGCGGGAGCACAGATACGCAGTATTTT
TRBD2 TRBJ2-3 TRBV4-3 . CASSRVPRGTSGEPDTQYF TGCGCCAGCAGCCGAGTACCCCGGGGGACTAGCGGGGAACCAGATACGCAGTATTTT
. TRBJ1-2 TRBV5-1 . CASSLQGLTLYGYTF TGCGCCAGCAGCTTGCAGGGCCTAACGCTCTATGGCTACACCTTC
TRBD1 TRBJ2-7 TRBV7-2 . CASSLDRKTYEQYF TGTGCCAGCAGCTTGGACAGGAAAACCTACGAGCAGTACTTC
TRBD1 TRBJ2-1 TRBV6-5 . CASSYHAGTGRNEQFF TGTGCCAGCAGTTACCATGCCGGGACAGGGAGGAATGAGCAGTTCTTC
. TRBJ1-1 TRBV14 . CASSRLTRAAEAFF TGTGCCAGCAGCCGCTTGACGAGGGCTGCCGAAGCTTTCTTT
TRBD1 TRBJ2-1 TRBV5-5 . CASSEDRDRVNEQFF TGTGCCAGCAGCGAGGACCGGGACAGGGTCAATGAGCAGTTCTTC
. TRBJ1-1 TRBV5-4 . CASSLGGLGYEAFF TGTGCCAGCAGCTTGGGGGGCCTTGGGTACGAAGCTTTCTTT
. TRBJ2-7 TRBV10-3 . CASSKRDGYEQYF TGTGCCAGCAGTAAACGGGACGGCTACGAGCAGTACTTC
. TRBJ1-1 TRBV29-1 . CSVEGQLNTEAFF TGCAGCGTTGAAGGACAGCTGAACACTGAAGCTTTCTTT
. TRBJ2-7 TRBV5-5 . CASSSDGIPYEQYF TGTGCCAGCAGCTCGGACGGTATCCCCTACGAGCAGTACTTC
TRBD2 TRBJ2-1 TRBV9 . CASSAASGGVSEQFF TGTGCCAGCAGCGCGGCTAGCGGGGGGGTGAGTGAGCAGTTCTTC
TRBD2 TRBJ2-7 TRBV5-1 . CASSLEAGIGEQYF TGCGCCAGCAGCTTGGAAGCGGGGATAGGGGAGCAGTACTTC
. TRBJ2-3 TRBV10-3 once CAISDEGEDTDTQYF TGTGCCATCAGTGATGAGGGGGAAGACACAGATACGCAGTATTTT
TRBD2 TRBJ2-7 TRBV7-2 . CASSLTSGGLSYEQYF TGTGCCAGCAGCTTGACTAGCGGGGGCCTCTCCTACGAGCAGTACTTC
. TRBJ1-2 TRBV2 . CASSDDRVNYGYTF TGTGCCAGCAGTGACGACAGAGTTAACTATGGCTACACCTTC
TRBD1 TRBJ2-5 TRBV18 . CASSPHRGETQYF TGTGCCAGCTCACCCCACAGGGGAGAGACCCAGTACTTC
TRBD1 TRBJ1-6 TRBV5-1 . CASSGWTGGSSPLHF TGCGCCAGCAGCGGGTGGACAGGGGGTAGTTCACCCCTCCACTTT
TRBD1 TRBJ2-1 TRBV10-1 . CASSGGTGKSSYNEQFF TGCGCCAGCAGTGGCGGGACAGGAAAAAGCTCCTACAATGAGCAGTTCTTC
. TRBJ2-7 TRBV5-1 . CASSPGQYEQYF TGCGCCAGCAGCCCCGGACAGTACGAGCAGTACTTC
TRBD1 TRBJ1-5 TRBV2 many CATAQGQYQPQHF TGTGCCACAGCACAGGGACAGTATCAGCCCCAGCATTTT
. TRBJ1-2 TRBV19 . CASSIDGTPNYGYTF TGTGCCAGTAGTATAGATGGTACACCAAACTATGGCTACACCTTC
. TRBJ2-4 TRBV7-9 . CASSPAGAAKNIQYF TGTGCCAGCAGCCCAGCAGGTGCGGCCAAAAACATTCAGTACTTC
. TRBJ2-1 TRBV7-8 . CASSKGRMSGEQFF TGTGCCAGCAGCAAGGGGCGAATGTCGGGTGAGCAGTTCTTC
. TRBJ1-1 TRBV11-2 . CASSLGGPGNTEAFF TGTGCCAGCAGCTTAGGGGGGCCGGGGAACACTGAAGCTTTCTTT
. TRBJ2-1 TRBV18 . CASSPLDRGGAHYNEQFF TGTGCCAGCTCACCACTCGACAGAGGGGGGGCTCACTACAATGAGCAGTTCTTC
TRBD2 TRBJ2-5 TRBV7-2 . CASGHSGTTLPQETQYF TGTGCCAGCGGCCATTCCGGGACTACCCTCCCTCAAGAGACCCAGTACTTC
TRBD2 TRBJ2-1 TRBV18 . CASSPPALAGRAGEQFF TGTGCCAGCTCACCACCGGCGCTAGCGGGACGGGCGGGTGAGCAGTTCTTC
TRBD2 TRBJ2-1 TRBV27 . CASSSHSTSGGPKNEQFF TGTGCCAGCAGTTCCCACTCGACTAGCGGGGGTCCCAAAAATGAGCAGTTCTTC
. TRBJ1-5 TRBV7-3 once CASTLEEPTHQPQHF TGTGCCAGCACCCTCGAGGAACCGACCCATCAGCCCCAGCATTTT
TRBD1 TRBJ2-7 TRBV19 . CASSDRGGDEQYF TGTGCCAGTAGTGACAGGGGGGGAGACGAGCAGTACTTC
. TRBJ1-1 TRBV11-3 once CASSLAWPSRGGCAPEAFF TGTGCCAGCAGCTTAGCGTGGCCCAGTCGGGGAGGGTGTGCGCCTGAAGCTTTCTTT
. TRBJ1-3 TRBV9 . CASSARDDGNTIYF TGTGCCAGTTCGGCCAGGGATGATGGAAACACCATATATTTT
TRBD2 TRBJ2-1 TRBV6-6 medium-sized CASSDSGRGNEQFF TGTGCCAGCAGCGATAGCGGGAGGGGCAATGAGCAGTTCTTC
TRBD1 TRBJ2-7 TRBV7-2 . CASSSGQGPLEQYF TGTGCCAGCAGCTCCGGACAGGGGCCCCTCGAGCAGTACTTC
. TRBJ2-5 TRBV4-3 once CASSQGYRDGETQYF TGCGCCAGCAGCCAAGGGTACAGGGACGGAGAGACCCAGTACTTC
TRBD1 TRBJ2-7 TRBV5-4 . CASSYDRGLNEQYF TGTGCCAGCAGCTACGACAGGGGGCTCAACGAGCAGTACTTC
. TRBJ2-7 TRBV5-6 . CASSLFDREAYEQYF TGTGCCAGCAGCTTGTTTGACAGGGAGGCCTACGAGCAGTACTTC
TRBD2 TRBJ2-5 TRBV6-1 . CASSEQGRAGWQTQYF TGTGCCAGCAGTGAACAAGGGAGGGCCGGATGGCAGACCCAGTACTTC
. TRBJ2-2 TRBV7-9 . CASSLETVSGELFF TGTGCCAGCAGCTTAGAGACGGTCTCCGGGGAGCTGTTTTTT
. TRBJ2-5 TRBV18 . CASSPGETQYF TGTGCCAGCTCACCAGGGGAGACCCAGTACTTC
TRBD1 TRBJ1-1 TRBV28 . CASRGTGANTEAFF TGTGCCAGCAGGGGGACAGGAGCGAACACTGAAGCTTTCTTT
. TRBJ2-2 TRBV7-3 . CASSPARGFGELFF TGTGCCAGCAGTCCCGCGCGGGGTTTCGGGGAGCTGTTTTTT
. TRBJ2-6 TRBV7-2 . CASSFSGTGANVLTF TGTGCCAGCAGCTTTTCAGGGACCGGGGCCAACGTCCTGACTTTC
. TRBJ2-2 TRBV11-3 . CASSHTISYANTGELFF TGTGCCAGCAGCCACACGATTTCCTATGCGAACACCGGGGAGCTGTTTTTT
. TRBJ1-3 TRBV9 . CASSVEGGNTIYF TGTGCCAGCAGCGTAGAAGGGGGAAACACCATATATTTT
. TRBJ2-3 TRBV21-1 . CASSKVGKEVSTDTQYF TGTGCCAGCAGCAAAGTTGGGAAGGAAGTTAGCACAGATACGCAGTATTTT
TRBD1 TRBJ2-5 TRBV7-2 few CASSTQRDRVRETQYF TGTGCCAGCAGCACTCAAAGGGACAGGGTACGAGAGACCCAGTACTTC
. TRBJ1-6 TRBV5-1 . CASSLAGSSPLHF TGCGCCAGCAGCTTGGCCGGGTCTTCACCCCTCCACTTT
. TRBJ1-1 TRBV30 . CAWRGGLGVSTEAFF TGTGCCTGGAGGGGCGGGTTGGGGGTGTCGACTGAAGCTTTCTTT
. TRBJ1-1 TRBV5-1 . CASSLVVQAEAFF TGCGCCAGCAGCTTGGTCGTCCAGGCTGAAGCTTTCTTT
. TRBJ2-2 TRBV15 . CATSLRRELFF TGTGCCACCAGTCTACGCAGGGAGCTGTTTTTT
TRBD1 TRBJ2-2 TRBV30 . CAWRHRGSNGELFF TGTGCCTGGAGGCACAGGGGGAGTAACGGGGAGCTGTTTTTT